This TCR beta chain was observed in a study of shared clonotypes between healthy human individuals. Study-level information: Contributing individuals were a couple of females and a few males aged 18 to 49. Findings of the study overall: Represented diversity, genetic and exposure-history alike, was limited by few donors. The sampled material consisted only of blood, and tissue repertoires are likely to differ.

The repertoire was sequenced with immunoSEQ multiplex PCR; TCRdb's copy has only in-frame clones and lacks some. The sample lists some 1 million clones; approximately 72% were seen once. The donors, healthy adults who were HIV-negative, had experienced no recent acute infections or vaccinations. A remark on this clone: Its antigen is still unknown.

CDR1 is SGHDT and CDR2 is YYEEEE in the germline V gene. CDR3 length equals 13 residues. The V end lost 5 bases, the J end lost 4 bases, and 12 bases lay between the germline ends. The genes are TRBV5-6 and TRBJ1-2, with D maybe TRBD1 (6 bases). This sequence originates from a man between 18 and 29 years old in good health. The sequencing sample was made of memory CD4+ T cells sorted from blood. Regarding subset: CD45RA-negative fraction. CDR3 amino acids: CASSRGAGYGYTF. The CDR3, as DNA: TGTGCCAGCAGTCGGGGGGCAGGCTATGGCTACACCTTC.